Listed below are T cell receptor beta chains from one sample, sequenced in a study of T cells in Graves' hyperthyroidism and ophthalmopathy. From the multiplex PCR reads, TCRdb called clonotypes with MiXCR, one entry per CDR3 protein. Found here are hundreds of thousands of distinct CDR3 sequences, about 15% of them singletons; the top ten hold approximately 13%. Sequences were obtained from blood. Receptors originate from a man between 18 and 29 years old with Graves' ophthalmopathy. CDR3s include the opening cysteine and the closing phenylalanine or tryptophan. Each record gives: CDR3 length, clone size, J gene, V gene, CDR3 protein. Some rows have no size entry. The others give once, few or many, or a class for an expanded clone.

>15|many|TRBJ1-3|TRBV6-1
CASSEGVPSGNTIYF
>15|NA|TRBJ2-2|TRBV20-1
CSAARGMGSTGELFF
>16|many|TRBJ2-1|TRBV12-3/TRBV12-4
CASSLGKGGGGDEQFF
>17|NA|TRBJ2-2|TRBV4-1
CASSPFTGGQNTGELFF
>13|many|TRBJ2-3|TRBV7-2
CASSNRVRDTQYF
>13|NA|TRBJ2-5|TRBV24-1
CATEGLYQETQYF
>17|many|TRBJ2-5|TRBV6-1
CASSVSGTGGNQETQYF
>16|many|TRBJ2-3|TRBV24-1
CATSEVGQGSPDTQYF
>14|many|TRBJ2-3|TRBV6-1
CASTPPGAPDTQYF
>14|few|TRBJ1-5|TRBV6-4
CASSEWVGNQPQHF
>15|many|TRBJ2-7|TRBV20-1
CSAAQPGVLDYEQYF
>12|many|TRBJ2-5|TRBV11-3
CASTVSRETQYF
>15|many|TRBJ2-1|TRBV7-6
CASSFRGGPYNEQFF
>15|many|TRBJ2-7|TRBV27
CASSPGPSWSYEQYF
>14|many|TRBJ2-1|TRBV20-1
CSASSGSGETEQFF
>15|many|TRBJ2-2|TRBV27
CASSPTGYPTGELFF
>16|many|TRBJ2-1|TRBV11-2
CASSLGAGGDYNEQFF
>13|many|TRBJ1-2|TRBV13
CASSLGLTDGYTF
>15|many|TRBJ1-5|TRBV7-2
CASSKLWGPNQPQHF
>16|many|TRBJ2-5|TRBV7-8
CASSFVTSGRSETQYF
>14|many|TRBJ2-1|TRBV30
CAWSAPGLNNEQFF
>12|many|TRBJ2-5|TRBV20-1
CSAGTSEETQYF
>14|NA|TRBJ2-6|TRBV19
CASTDALGANVLTF
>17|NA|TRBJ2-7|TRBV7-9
CASSHVSGGANSYEQYF
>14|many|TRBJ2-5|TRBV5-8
CASSQTGAEETQYF
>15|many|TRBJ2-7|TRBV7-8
CASSPKWQGSSEQYF
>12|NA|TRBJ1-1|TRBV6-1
CASSEKSEVAFF
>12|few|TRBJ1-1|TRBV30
CAWSVASTEAFF
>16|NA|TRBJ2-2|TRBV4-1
CANSQAWSVNTGELFF
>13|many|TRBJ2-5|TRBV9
CASSTGTDETQYF
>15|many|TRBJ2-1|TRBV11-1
CASNPTSGRSNEQFF
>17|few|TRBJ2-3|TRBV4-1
CASSQDGAGGPTDTQYF
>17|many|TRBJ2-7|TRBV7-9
CASSLAWGTGGIYEQYF
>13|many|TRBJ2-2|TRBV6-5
CASSYLTTGELFF
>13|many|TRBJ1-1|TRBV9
CASSVGNRETAFF
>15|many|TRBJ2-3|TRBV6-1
CASSEGTPPTDTQYF
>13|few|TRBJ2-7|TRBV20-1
CSTSRQGPYEQYF
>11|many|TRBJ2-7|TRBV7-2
CASSSASKQYF
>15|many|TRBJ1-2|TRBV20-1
CSATAGGGPNYGYTF
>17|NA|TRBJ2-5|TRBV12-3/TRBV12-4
CASSTPLLAAKQETQYF
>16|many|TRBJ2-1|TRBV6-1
CASSPQGANLYNEQFF
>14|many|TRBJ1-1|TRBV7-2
CASSLGVVNTEAFF
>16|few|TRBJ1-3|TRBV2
CASSVWRRKDGNTIYF
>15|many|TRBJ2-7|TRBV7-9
CASSSTSGGAYEQYF
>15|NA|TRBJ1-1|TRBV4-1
CASSQEGFGTTEAFF
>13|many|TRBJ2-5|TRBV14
CASSDTRGGTQYF
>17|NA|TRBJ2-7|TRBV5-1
CASSLRSPTGLAYEQYF
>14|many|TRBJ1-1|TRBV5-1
CASSWRGQNTEAFF
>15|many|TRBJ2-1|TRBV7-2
CASSLAWSSYNEQFF
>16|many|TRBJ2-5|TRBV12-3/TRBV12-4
CASSLEVGSAGETQYF
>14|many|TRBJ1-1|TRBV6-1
CASRETVLNTEAFF
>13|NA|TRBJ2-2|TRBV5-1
CASSLVGQGRVFF